This T cell receptor (beta chain) was retrieved from a study of blood T cell repertoires in COVID-19. Study-level background: COVID-19 samples, acute and convalescent, were from the United States, Italy and Spain. T cells, B-cell-depleted T cells, or PBMCs provided the cDNA or gDNA that served as material.

With 2 bases removed from V and 4 bases from J, the gap between germline ends came to 11 bases. Looked up from germline, CDR1 is MNHEY and CDR2 is SVGAGI. The CDR3 consists of 14 residues. Profiling relied on immunoSEQ multiplex PCR, and the TCRdb table lists in-frame clones only, not all of them. The sample lists 300,000 to 450,000 clones, around 87% occurring once. The source is a human donor in a cohort sampled during active COVID-19. The sample comprised peripheral blood. The V call is TRBV6-5, the J call TRBJ1-1, with D unclear. The CDR3 DNA sequence: TGTGCCAGCAGTTACGGACTGAGAGCCACTGAAGCTTTCTTT. It is translated as CASSYGLRATEAFF.